One sample yielded the 26 T cell receptor beta chains listed below, sequenced in a study of cytomegalovirus exposure and HLA in healthy donors. Using immunoSEQ multiplex PCR, the repertoire was profiled, and TCRdb retains in-frame clones only, with some absent. The sample lists about 280,000 clones, 88% occurring once. Sequencing was done on a sample of PBMCs. Every receptor here comes from a woman younger than 35 in good health and CMV-seronegative.

The CDR3 here is CASSSRTSRYF. The CDR3 DNA follows: TGCGCCAGCAGCTCCCGGACTAGCCGGTACTTC. This sequence joins TRBV5-1 and TRBJ2-5, with 8 bases fitting TRBD2. The CDR3 contains 11 residues. Unmatched junction bases numbered 5, after V lost 3 bases and J lost 13 bases. Germline values: CDR1 SGHRS, CDR2 YFSETQ.

The gene calls are TRBV10-3 and TRBJ2-2; TRBD2 matches 10 bases. Germline loops: CDR1 ENHRY, CDR2 SYGVKD. The V segment lost 3 bases and the J segment 6 bases; nucleotides outside the gene matches: 7. The CDR3 contains 16 residues. For the CDR3, the DNA is TGTGCCATCAGTGATGAGCGGGAGGGTAGGCCCGGGGAGCTGTTTTTT. Residues: CAISDEREGRPGELFF.

This chain joins TRBV5-6 and TRBJ2-2; D is unclear. V was trimmed by 0 bases and J by 3 bases, leaving 6 bases between them. The germline CDR1 and CDR2 sequences are SGHDT and YYEEEE. This CDR3 region has 14 residues. The CDR3 loop is CASSLVDYTGELFF. In nucleotides, the CDR3 is TGTGCCAGCAGCTTGGTAGATTACACCGGGGAGCTGTTTTTT.

The V call is TRBV14, the J call TRBJ1-2, with a possible D match to TRBD1 (5 bases). The length of the CDR3 is 14 residues. Trimming cost V 0 bases and J 5 bases, with 10 bases left between them. Germline CDR1 is SGHDN and CDR2 is FVKESK. The CDR3 loop reads CASSQEIGGYGYTF. Written as DNA, the CDR3 is TGTGCCAGCAGCCAAGAGATCGGGGGATATGGCTACACCTTC.

This chain joins TRBV27 and TRBJ2-7, with no clear D. In germline, CDR1 is MNHEY, CDR2 SMNVEV (reference sequence). Trimming pared 0 bases from V and 2 bases from J, leaving 11 bases between. There are 15 residues in the CDR3. CDR3 sequence reads: CASSLSPGGPYEQYF. The DNA of the CDR3 is TGTGCCAGCAGTTTATCACCGGGTGGCCCCTACGAGCAGTACTTC.

The J gene is TRBJ2-7, the V gene TRBV6-5; 11 bases map to TRBD2. In germline, CDR1 is MNHEY, CDR2 SVGAGI. This CDR3 region has 13 residues. The junction had 8 bases not matched to a gene; V was cut back by 8 bases and J by 8 bases. This chain's CDR3 is CASFTSGRDQQYF. The CDR3 nucleotides read TGTGCCAGCTTTACTAGCGGGAGAGATCAGCAGTACTTC.

This chain joins TRBV2 and TRBJ1-1, with D maybe TRBD1 (6 bases). This CDR3 has 16 amino acids. Trimming pared 8 bases from V and 5 bases from J, leaving 24 bases between. Germline CDR1 is SNHLY and CDR2 is FYNNEI. The DNA of the CDR3 is TGTGCCAGCTGCCGGGACAATCCACTGGTGGGGACTGAAGCTTTCTTT. Its translation is CASCRDNPLVGTEAFF. The full variable domain, with the rest looked up from reference TRBV2 and TRBJ1-1, is EPEVTQTPSHQVTQMGQEVILRCVPISNHLYFYWYRQILGQKVEFLVSFYNNEISEKSEIFDDQFSVERPDGSNFTLKIRSTKLEDSAMYFCASCRDNPLVGTEAFFGQGTRLTVV.

The chain uses TRBV5-4 and TRBJ2-5; tentative D call: TRBD1 (5 bases). V was shortened by 4 bases and J by 3 bases, with 13 bases between the two germline ends. Germline assignment: CDR1 SGHNT and CDR2 YYREEE (reference sequence). The CDR3 totals 14 residues. The chain's CDR3 is CASSPTGRKETQYF. The CDR3 DNA follows: TGTGCCAGCAGCCCCACAGGACGTAAAGAGACCCAGTACTTC.

Notes on this clone: Other DNA sequences in the same sample also yield this CDR3. The chain carries TRBV6-5 and TRBJ2-1; possible D gene TRBD2, 6 bases. The V gene's germline CDR1 is MNHEY and CDR2 SVGAGI. This CDR3 comprises 15 residues. Trimming took off 2 bases at V and 0 bases at J, with 8 bases between the two ends. The CDR3 DNA reads TGTGCCAGCAGTTACCGGGAGAGCTCCTACAATGAGCAGTTCTTC. Its translation is CASSYRESSYNEQFF.

The chain joins TRBV29-1 to TRBJ2-5; the D gene is possibly TRBD2 (6 bases). Trimming stripped 4 bases from V and 0 bases from J, with 21 bases between. The CDR3 loop spans 17 amino acids. In germline, CDR1 is SQVTM, CDR2 ANQGSEA. The CDR3 reads CSVATEPGLLYQETQYF. For the CDR3, the DNA is TGCAGCGTTGCAACCGAACCGGGACTCCTGTACCAAGAGACCCAGTACTTC.

V is TRBV7-2 and J is TRBJ2-7; maybe TRBD1 (5 bases). The CDR3 runs to 12 residues. Per germline, CDR1 SGHTA and CDR2 FQGNSA. The V gene lost 5 bases and the J gene lost 1 base, with 6 bases spanning the gap. The CDR3 loop is CASSAGSYEQYF. DNA of the CDR3: TGTGCCAGCAGCGCAGGGTCCTACGAGCAGTACTTC. The complete variable domain, with remaining parts taken from reference TRBV7-2 and TRBJ2-7, reads GAGVSQSPSNKVTEKGKDVELRCDPISGHTALYWYRQSLGQGLEFLIYFQGNSAPDKSGLPSDRFSAERTGGSVSTLTIQRTQQEDSAVYLCASSAGSYEQYFGPGTRLTVT.

The rearrangement links TRBV9 to TRBJ2-7; 10 nucleotides match TRBD1. CDR3 length: 14 residues. The V gene end was trimmed by 0 bases and the J gene end by 5 bases; junction bases not matched to a gene: 2. Germline loops: CDR1 SGDLS, CDR2 YYNGEE. CDR3 nucleotides: TGTGCCAGCAGCGTAGAAGGACAGGGGGACGAGCAGTACTTC. Translation: CASSVEGQGDEQYF.

The rearrangement links TRBV27 to TRBJ2-1; TRBD2 aligns across 10 bases. J lost 10 bases, V lost 3 bases, and 12 bases had no gene match. Germline V gives CDR1 MNHEY, CDR2 SMNVEV (reference sequence). This CDR3 spans 16 amino acids. The CDR3, as DNA: TGTGCCAGCAGTTTCCGCCTTAGCGGGAGGATTATAGAGCAGTTCTTC. Translating gives CASSFRLSGRIIEQFF.

The rearrangement joins TRBV27 to TRBJ1-2; the match to TRBD1 covers 10 bases. V shed 6 bases, J shed 4 bases, and the junction held 5 bases outside the gene matches. The germline CDR1 and CDR2 sequences are MNHEY and SMNVEV (reference sequence). CDR3 length equals 14 residues. CDR3 sequence: CASRGQGVSYGYTF. For the CDR3, the DNA is TGTGCCAGCAGAGGACAGGGGGTATCCTATGGCTACACCTTC.

This clone was counted a few times. The gene calls are TRBV7-7 and TRBJ2-7; 7 nucleotides agree with TRBD1. The germline CDR1 and CDR2 sequences are SSHAT and FNYEAQ (reference sequence). This CDR3 contains 14 residues. J lost 1 base, V lost 5 bases, and 5 bases had no gene match. CDR3 amino acids: CASSASDRSYEQYF. CDR3 nucleotides: TGTGCCAGCAGCGCCTCGGACAGGTCCTACGAGCAGTACTTC.

The V gene is TRBV9, the J gene TRBJ1-4; maybe TRBD1 (6 bases). The CDR3 extends over 16 amino acids. V lost 0 bases, J lost 4 bases, and 13 bases lay in between. Germline V gives CDR1 SGDLS, CDR2 YYNGEE. The CDR3 coding sequence is TGTGCCAGCAGCGTAGAGGCCAGGGGATTTAATGAAAAACTGTTTTTT. Its protein is CASSVEARGFNEKLFF.

CDR3 loop: CSVEGQMNTEAFF. DNA for the CDR3: TGCAGCGTGGAGGGACAGATGAACACTGAAGCTTTCTTT. The chain employs TRBV29-1 and TRBJ1-1, with 7 bases aligning to TRBD1. The CDR3 loop spans 13 amino acids. V lost 6 bases and J lost 0; bases outside the gene matches: 4. Germline V gene lookup returns CDR1 SQVTM and CDR2 ANQGSEA.

This clone was seen just once. This rearrangement joins TRBV28 to TRBJ2-1; possible D gene TRBD2, 5 bases. CDR3 length: 15 amino acids. Trimming stripped 8 bases from V and 7 bases from J, with 21 bases between. Germline V CDR1 and CDR2: MDHEN, SYDVKM. The CDR3 sequence is CASHPQTGGSNEQFF. CDR3 nucleotide sequence: TGTGCCAGCCACCCCCAAACGGGCGGGTCGAATGAGCAGTTCTTC.

The V gene is TRBV28, the J gene TRBJ2-7, with 13 bases lining up with TRBD2. Germline V CDR1 and CDR2: MDHEN, SYDVKM. V lost 5 bases, J lost 3 bases, and 7 bases stayed unmatched. This CDR3 comprises 16 residues. CDR3 loop: CASSPPGLAGVYEQYF. The CDR3 coding sequence is TGTGCCAGCAGTCCACCAGGACTAGCGGGAGTCTACGAGCAGTACTTC.

CDR3 nucleotides: TGTGCCAGCACTAGACAGCTGAACACTGAAGCTTTCTTT. This translates into CASTRQLNTEAFF. The rearrangement uses TRBV6-1 and TRBJ1-1; maybe TRBD1 (5 bases). The V gene lost 7 bases and the J gene lost 0 bases, with 9 bases spanning the gap. There are 13 residues in the CDR3. Germline CDR1 is MNHNS and CDR2 is SASEGT.

The chain is built from TRBV28 and TRBJ2-7; tentatively, D is TRBD1 (5 bases). This CDR3 contains 15 residues. Germline CDR1 is MDHEN and CDR2 is SYDVKM. The germline V and J ends were trimmed by 2 bases and 9 bases, with 20 bases remaining between them. The CDR3 nucleotides read TGTGCCAGCAGTTTACCTTACAGTGGGGTTCAGGGGCAGTACTTC. Its protein is CASSLPYSGVQGQYF.

V gene TRBV5-1 combines with J gene TRBJ2-3; 15 bases match TRBD2. From germline, CDR1 is SGHRS and CDR2 YFSETQ. The V and J ends lost 4 bases and 3 bases, in that order; junction bases with no gene match: 9. There are 18 residues in the CDR3. CDR3 protein: CASSPGLAGGQGTDTQYF. DNA for the CDR3: TGCGCCAGCAGCCCCGGACTAGCGGGAGGGCAGGGTACAGATACGCAGTATTTT.

CDR3 DNA: TGTGCCAGCAGAGAGGACAGGGGCGCGGGGCAGCCCCAGCATTTT. It codes for CASREDRGAGQPQHF. This chain joins TRBV5-8 and TRBJ1-5; 9 bases agree with TRBD1. V trimming: 5 bases; J trimming: 7 bases; junction bases outside the gene matches: 10. The germline V gene has CDR1 SGHTS and CDR2 YDEGEE. The CDR3 is 15 amino acids.

This chain connects TRBV9 to TRBJ2-5; D might be TRBD1 (6 bases). The CDR3 runs 15 residues. In germline, CDR1 is SGDLS, CDR2 YYNGEE. Trimming cost V 4 bases and J 5 bases, with 18 bases left between them. The DNA of the CDR3 is TGTGCCAGCAGCATGGACAGAGGTCCTCGGGAGACCCAGTACTTC. It encodes CASSMDRGPRETQYF.

This rearrangement joins TRBV27 to TRBJ2-7, with 9 bases lining up with TRBD2. V shed 3 bases and J 5 bases; nucleotides not matched to a gene: 5. Per the germline V gene, CDR1 is MNHEY and CDR2 is SMNVEV (reference sequence). The CDR3 has 14 amino acids. Written as DNA, the CDR3 is TGTGCCAGCAGTTTTGTAGCGGGAGCCAACGAGCAGTACTTC. This gives the protein CASSFVAGANEQYF.

The genes are TRBV5-6 and TRBJ1-1; 10 bases fit TRBD1. From germline, CDR1 is SGHDT and CDR2 YYEEEE. The CDR3 runs to 18 residues. After removal of 2 bases from V and 6 bases from J, the junction contained 16 bases not matched to a gene. The CDR3 DNA follows: TGTGCCAGCAGCTTTAGCTGGGGCATCGGACAGGGGGACGCTGAAGCTTTCTTT. This encodes CASSFSWGIGQGDAEAFF.